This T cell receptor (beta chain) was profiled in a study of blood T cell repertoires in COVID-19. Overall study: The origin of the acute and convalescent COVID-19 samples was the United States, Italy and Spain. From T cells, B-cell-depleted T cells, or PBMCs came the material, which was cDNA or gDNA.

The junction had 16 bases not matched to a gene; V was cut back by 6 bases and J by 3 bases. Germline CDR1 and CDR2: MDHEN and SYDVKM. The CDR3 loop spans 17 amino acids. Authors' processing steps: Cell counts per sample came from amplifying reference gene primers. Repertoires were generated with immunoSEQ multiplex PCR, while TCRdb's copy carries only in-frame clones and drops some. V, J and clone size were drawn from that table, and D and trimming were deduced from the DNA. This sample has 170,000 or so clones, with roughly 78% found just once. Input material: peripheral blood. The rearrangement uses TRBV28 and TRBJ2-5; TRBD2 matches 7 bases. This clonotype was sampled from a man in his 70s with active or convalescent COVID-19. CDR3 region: CASSPLLAGASKETQYF. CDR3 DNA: TGTGCCAGCAGCCCATTATTAGCGGGCGCGTCCAAAGAGACCCAGTACTTC.